These 25 T cell receptor beta chains share one sample of origin, sequenced in a study of tumor-infiltrating lymphocytes in primary liver carcinoma. Each 20-30 mg portion of unsorted bulk tissue served as the source for co-extraction of RNA and DNA. Using a constant-region primer together with ProtoScript II reverse transcriptase, TCR beta cDNA was made from around 500 ng of total RNA. Three nested multiplex PCR rounds, a slightly modified ARM-PCR method, built the TCR beta libraries. Primers for the first two PCR rounds were TRBV1-TRBV30 forward primers and a C-beta reverse primer (roughly 10 cycles per round). TCRdb re-derived calls from the multiplex PCR reads in MiXCR, one entry per CDR3 protein. Seen here are 150,000 to 200,000 distinct CDR3 sequences, around 81% observed once, and the top ten hold 15% to 20%. The sample comprised tumor tissue from primary liver carcinoma. These receptors all stem from a man aged 35 to 55 with primary liver carcinoma and hepatitis B virus infection.

This clonotype was detected ten times or more. This sequence joins TRBV6-1 and TRBJ2-1; D not certain. The ends were cut back, 1 base at V and 8 bases at J, with 15 bases in the middle. The germline V gene has CDR1 MNHNS and CDR2 SASEGT. CDR3 length: 15 amino acids. The CDR3 DNA sequence: TGTGCCAGCAGTGAAGAATTAGCAGGCTTATATGAGCAGTTCTTC. Residues: CASSEELAGLYEQFF.

Comment on this clonotype: The junction does not match germline at one end; this may be a read error. The chain is built from TRBV6-1 and TRBJ2-1; D is possibly TRBD1 or TRBD2 (6 bases each). The CDR3 extends over 12 amino acids. Germline loops: CDR1 MNHNS, CDR2 SASEGT. As DNA, the CDR3 is TGTGCCAGCAGTAAAGCGCAGGGGAGGCACTTCTTC. It codes for CASSKAQGRHFF.

The rearrangement joins TRBV7-9 to TRBJ2-1; no reliable D call. Germline V gene lookup returns CDR1 SEHNR and CDR2 FQNEAQ (reference sequence). CDR3 length: 14 residues. The DNA for the CDR3 is TGTGTCAGTAGCTTAGGAAATACTGGCGATGAGCAGTTCTTC. This encodes CVSSLGNTGDEQFF.

Comment on this clonotype: The conserved closing phenylalanine or tryptophan is absent in this CDR3, likely reflecting a read error. The DNA is omitted, as the CDR3 cannot be located on it reliably, and the CDR3 follows TCRdb's listing. This sequence joins TRBV29-1 and TRBJ2-7; the D call of TRBD1 is as the table states it, not checked on the DNA. Germline CDR1 is SQVTM and CDR2 is ANQGSEA. Including both end residues, the CDR3 is 12 amino acids long. CDR3 in amino acids: CSLTSEGARLYL.

Regarding this clonotype: Since the CDR3 does not end with the conserved phenylalanine or tryptophan, this likely comes from a read error. The chain carries TRBV4-1 and TRBJ2-1; D is perhaps TRBD1 or TRBD2 (6 bases each). From germline, CDR1 is MGHRA and CDR2 YSYEKL. This CDR3 has 17 residues. The CDR3 is CASSPERGASSYNEQFY. DNA of the CDR3: TGCGCCAGCAGTCCCGAAAGGGGGGCGAGCTCCTACAATGAACAGTTCTAC.

The CDR3 region is CGIDDKASGETQYF. The DNA of the CDR3 is TGCGGCATTGATGATAAGGCTAGCGGGGAGACCCAGTACTTC. J is TRBJ2-5 and V is TRBV29-1; 8 nucleotides line up with TRBD2. CDR1 and CDR2 from the germline V gene are SQVTM and ANQGSEA. The CDR3 covers 14 residues.

This rearrangement joins TRBV11-2 to TRBJ1-1; D uncertain. The CDR3 spans 13 residues. CDR1 is SGHAT, CDR2 FQNNGV, per germline. The CDR3, as DNA: TGTTTCAGCAGCTTAGGTCTGAACACTGAAGCTTTCTTT. Translating gives CFSSLGLNTEAFF.

This clonotype was seen a few times. It is likely a read error, because the conserved phenylalanine at the end of the CDR3 is missing. CDR3: CSAAQGNSNQPQHY. The CDR3 region has the DNA TGCAGCGCTGCACAGGGTAATAGCAACCAGCCCCAGCATTAT. The V gene is TRBV29-1, the J gene TRBJ1-5; D is possibly TRBD1 (6 bases). The CDR3 spans 14 residues. Germline loops: CDR1 SQVTM, CDR2 ANQGSEA.

By share, this clonotype counts as medium-sized. The rearrangement uses TRBV11-3 and TRBJ2-3; TRBD1 matches 9 bases. Germline V CDR1 and CDR2: SGHNT, YENEEA. V dropped 6 bases and J dropped 2; count of bases not matched to a gene: 6. This CDR3 has 15 residues. CDR3 coding DNA: TGTGCCAGCAGTCCCGGGACAGGGTTCACAGATACGCAGTATTTT. It encodes CASSPGTGFTDTQYF. Full variable domain (rest looked up from reference TRBV11-3 and TRBJ2-3): EAGVVQSPRYKIIEKKQPVAFWCNPISGHNTLYWYLQNLGQGPELLIRYENEEAVDDSQLPKDRFSAERLKGVDSTLKIQPAELGDSAVYLCASSPGTGFTDTQYFGPGTRLTVL.

The chain has TRBV29-1 and TRBJ2-5; no reliable D call. Germline V gene data show CDR1 as SQVTM and CDR2 as ANQGSEA. There are 12 residues in the CDR3. The germline V and J ends were trimmed by 5 bases and 1 base, with 8 bases remaining between them. DNA for the CDR3: TGCAGCGTTTTTGGCTCCCAAGAGACCCAGTACTTC. Amino acid sequence: CSVFGSQETQYF.

Points on this clonotype: A junction end diverges from the germline sequence, so it may reflect a read error. This rearrangement joins TRBV11-1 to TRBJ2-2; 7 positions match TRBD1. Germline V CDR1 and CDR2: SGHAT, FQDESV (reference sequence). This CDR3 is built from 15 residues. The CDR3 DNA sequence: TGTGTCAGCAGCACGGGACAGACTAACATCGGGGAGCTGTTATTT. It codes for CVSSTGQTNIGELLF.

This clonotype was recorded only once. An end of the junction differs from the germline gene, which may be a read error. V is TRBV6-1 and J is TRBJ2-5; no clear D. CDR3 length: 15 residues. Germline CDR1 and CDR2: MNHNS and SASEGT. CDR3 in amino acids: CASSPEWGMVQTQYF. The CDR3 nucleotides read TGTGCTAGCAGCCCCGAGTGGGGTATGGTGCAGACCCAGTACTTC.

A note on this clonotype: An end of the junction does not agree with germline; a read error may underlie this. The chain uses TRBV7-8 and TRBJ2-3; unclear D gene. Per the germline V gene, CDR1 is SGHVS and CDR2 is FQNEAQ. CDR3 length: 13 residues. CDR3 amino acids: CTSSTQWADTQYF. In DNA, the CDR3 is TGCACCAGTAGCACCCAATGGGCAGATACGCAGTATTTT.

This clonotype was seen only once. With a much larger clone just one base away, this may be a read error. In this CDR3 the conserved last residue, phenylalanine or tryptophan, is missing, so a read error is likely. V is TRBV11-2 and J is TRBJ1-5; TRBD1 aligns across 8 bases. This CDR3 spans 15 amino acids. Germline values: CDR1 SGHAT, CDR2 FQNNGV. As DNA, the CDR3 is TGTGCCAGCAGCTTAGCAGGGGGCGGCAATAAGCCCCAGCATTAT. This sequence encodes CASSLAGGGNKPQHY.

The V and J genes are TRBV4-1 and TRBJ2-5; 7 bases line up with TRBD1. The CDR3 loop spans 14 amino acids. CDR1 is MGHRA, CDR2 YSYEKL, per germline. Trimming took 5 bases from V and 5 from J; bases not matched to a gene: 8. The CDR3 sequence: CASSSRTGVETQYF. DNA of the CDR3: TGCGCCAGCAGCAGCCGGACAGGAGTCGAGACCCAGTACTTC.

Details on this clonotype: An end of the junction does not agree with germline; a read error may underlie this. The V and J genes are TRBV6-2 or TRBV6-3 and TRBJ2-7, with D uncertain. The CDR3 sequence is 15 residues long. CDR1 and CDR2 (germline): MNHEY, SVGEGT. The CDR3 reads CPSSYPGERRYEQNF. The CDR3 nucleotides are TGTCCCAGCAGTTACCCGGGCGAGAGAAGGTACGAGCAGAACTTC.

Concerning this clonotype: One junction end does not reproduce the germline sequence, and a read error may be involved. The rearrangement joins TRBV5-1 to TRBJ1-5; 8 bases match TRBD1. CDR1 is SGHRS and CDR2 is YFSETQ in the germline V gene. The length of the CDR3 is 16 residues. Written as DNA, the CDR3 is TGCGCCAGCAGCTGGGGGGAACAGGGGGTATATCAGCCCCGGCATTTT. Its translation is CASSWGEQGVYQPRHF.

Comments on this clonotype: One junction end does not reproduce the germline sequence, and a read error may be involved. V usage is TRBV5-6 and J usage is TRBJ2-5; the match to TRBD1 covers 7 bases. Germline CDR1 SGHDT, CDR2 YYEEEE. The CDR3 has 13 amino acids. CDR3 sequence: CANSLGQQGTQYF. The CDR3 nucleotides are TGTGCCAACAGCTTGGGACAGCAAGGGACCCAGTACTTC.

Notes on this clonotype: One base away lies a much larger clone, so this may be a sequencing read error. The chain is built from TRBV6-4 and TRBJ2-5, with D hard to call. V shed 3 bases and J shed 7 bases, with 12 bases lying between them. Germline lookup yields CDR1 MRHNA and CDR2 SNTAGT. This CDR3 spans 13 amino acids. CDR3 amino acids: CASSEGNGTTQYF. The CDR3 nucleotides are TGTGCCAGCAGTGAGGGTAACGGTACGACCCAGTACTTC.

Note on this clonotype: The conserved phenylalanine or tryptophan is not found at the CDR3 terminus, so this likely reflects a read error. The chain employs TRBV30 and TRBJ1-2, with D unclear. In germline, CDR1 is GTSNPN, CDR2 SVGIG (reference sequence). The length of the CDR3 is 10 residues. V lost 4 bases and J 6 bases, leaving 6 bases between the germline ends. The CDR3 sequence is CAWIPDGYTV. The CDR3 bases are TGTGCCTGGATACCGGATGGCTACACCGTC.

This clonotype has only one observation. One end of the junction does not line up with germline, which may come from a read error. V is TRBV24-1 and J is TRBJ2-1; tentatively, D is TRBD2 (6 bases). Germline CDR1 is KGHDR and CDR2 is SFDVKD. The CDR3 spans 17 residues. CDR3 sequence (DNA): TGTGCCACCTGTGAATACTCTACGACTAGCTCCTACAATGAGCAGTTCTTC. This codes for CATCEYSTTSSYNEQFF.

This clonotype has more than one count but fewer than ten. The junction shows a germline mismatch at one end, possibly a read error. For the CDR3, the DNA is TGTGCCTGCAGATCTAATAGGAACTCCTACGAGCAGTACTTC. As protein: CACRSNRNSYEQYF. The chain recombines TRBV11-2 with TRBJ2-7, with D hard to call. Germline V lookup: CDR1 SGHAT, CDR2 FQNNGV. The CDR3 is 14 residues long.

Comments on this clonotype: One end of the junction varies from germline; a read error may be responsible. The genes are TRBV2 and TRBJ1-1; D unclear. The germline V gene has CDR1 SNHLY and CDR2 FYNNEI. This CDR3 is 14 amino acids long. CDR3 protein: CGSSLDGENTEAFF. The CDR3 DNA reads as TGTGGCAGCAGTCTGGACGGAGAAAACACTGAAGCTTTCTTT.

A note on this clonotype: The junction departs from the called germline gene at one end, perhaps through a read error. V and J are TRBV4-1 and TRBJ1-2, with D possibly matching TRBD1 (5 bases). CDR1 is MGHRA and CDR2 is YSYEKL in the germline V gene. This CDR3 has 20 amino acids. CDR3 sequence reads: CPSSHEGYHPAAQLTYGYTF. As DNA, the CDR3 is TGCCCCAGCAGCCATGAGGGGTACCACCCCGCTGCCCAACTTACCTATGGCTACACCTTC.

As concerns this clonotype: Because it lacks the conserved phenylalanine or tryptophan at the end, this CDR3 is likely a read error. The rearrangement links TRBV29-1 to TRBJ2-1, with 14 bases identical to TRBD2. Germline V gene data show CDR1 as SQVTM and CDR2 as ANQGSEA. The V gene end was trimmed by 4 bases and the J gene end by 6 bases; junction bases not matched to a gene: 5. This CDR3 contains 15 residues. CDR3 sequence: CSVGLAGGFCNEQFC. The CDR3 region has the DNA TGCAGCGTTGGACTAGCGGGAGGGTTCTGCAATGAGCAGTTCTGT.